Listed here are 13 T cell receptor beta chains from one sample, sequenced in a study of tumor-infiltrating lymphocytes in primary liver carcinoma. Making TCR beta cDNA involved around 500 ng total RNA and a constant-region primer. For TCR beta, libraries were produced by three nested multiplex PCR rounds using slightly modified ARM-PCR. The first two PCR rounds used TRBV1-TRBV30 forward primers with a C-beta reverse primer, roughly 11 cycles each. TCRdb independently ran MiXCR on the multiplex PCR reads; one entry per CDR3 protein. The data show fewer than 40,000 distinct CDR3 sequences, roughly 78% seen once. Both RNA and DNA were isolated together from about 20-30 mg of bulk tissue that had not been sorted. The sequencing sample was made of liver tumor tissue from sampling region 3. Subset noted: tumor region T3, left-lateral pole. Receptors originate from a woman between 25 and 40 years old with primary liver carcinoma and hepatitis B virus infection.

This clonotype has only one observation. The genes are TRBV11-2 and TRBJ2-5, with 8 bases aligning to TRBD1. V was pared by 5 bases and J by 3 bases, with 14 bases of the junction left unmatched. The CDR3 has 17 amino acids. Germline values: CDR1 SGHAT, CDR2 FQNNGV. In DNA, the CDR3 is TGTGCCAGCAGCCCACCTGGACAGGGAGTTGAGAAAGAGACCCAGTACTTC. As protein: CASSPPGQGVEKETQYF.

This chain connects TRBV4-3 to TRBJ2-7; D may correspond to TRBD1 or TRBD2 (5 bases each). Germline CDR1 LGHNA, CDR2 YSLEER. CDR3 size: 18 residues. The V end lost 1 base, the J end lost 3 bases, and 22 bases lay between the germline ends. The CDR3: CASSQAVRGSLISYEQYF. As DNA, the CDR3 is TGCGCCAGCAGCCAAGCTGTGAGGGGAAGTCTCATTAGCTACGAGCAGTACTTC.

As for this clonotype: Germline and junction disagree at one end, which may indicate a read error. V is TRBV11-2 and J is TRBJ1-2; D is perhaps TRBD1 (5 bases). This CDR3 is built from 15 residues. Germline CDR1 SGHAT, CDR2 FQNNGV. This CDR3 is CASSLDVIAGRGYTF. In nucleotides, the CDR3 is TGTGCCAGCAGCTTAGATGTGATAGCAGGGAGAGGCTACACCTTT.

About this clonotype itself: The junction does not match germline at one end; this may be a read error. The chain is built from TRBV5-8 and TRBJ2-6; tentatively, D is TRBD1 (5 bases). The germline V gene encodes CDR1 SGHTS and CDR2 YDEGEE. This CDR3 region has 16 residues. CDR3 in DNA: TGTGCCAGCACCATGACGGGCTTCTCTGGGGCCATCGTCCTGAATTTC. Protein sequence: CASTMTGFSGAIVLNF.

Turning to this clonotype: The germline gene is not matched at one end of the junction; a read error may be the cause. The chain is built from TRBV11-1 and TRBJ2-7; no firm D call. The CDR3 is 12 amino acids. CDR1 and CDR2 from the germline V gene are SGHAT and FQDESV (reference sequence). This chain's CDR3 is CDSNFMGYEQYF. The DNA of the CDR3 is TGTGACAGCAACTTCATGGGTTATGAGCAGTACTTC.

About this clonotype: A junction boundary mismatches the germline segment, possibly from a read error. The V and J genes are TRBV29-1 and TRBJ2-6; D possibly uses TRBD1 or TRBD2 (5 bases each). There are 13 residues in the CDR3. Germline CDR1 and CDR2: SQVTM and ANQGSEA. The CDR3 reads CIVVERGANVMTF. CDR3 coding DNA: TGCATCGTTGTAGAGCGAGGGGCCAACGTCATGACTTTC.

As concerns this clonotype: With a much larger clone just one base away, this may be a read error. It is likely a read error, because the conserved phenylalanine at the end of the CDR3 is missing. The V and J genes are TRBV6-5 and TRBJ2-3; D unresolved. Per germline, CDR1 MNHEY and CDR2 SVGAGI. Between the trimmed V and J ends, which lost 7 bases and 3 bases, there was a span of 11 bases. This CDR3 is built from 13 residues. The CDR3 bases are TGTGCCAGCAACCCCGACTTAACAGATACGCAGTATTCT. This gives the protein CASNPDLTDTQYS.

This clonotype was seen a single time. Relative to the germline gene, one junction end is altered; a read error may explain this. The chain combines TRBV11-2 with TRBJ2-5, with 8 bases aligning to TRBD1. The germline V gene encodes CDR1 SGHAT and CDR2 FQNNGV. CDR3 size: 17 residues. This chain's CDR3 is CASSLPGQGVGRETQNF. For the CDR3, the DNA is TGTGCCAGCAGCCTCCCTGGACAGGGAGTCGGGAGAGAGACCCAGAACTTC.

Note on this clonotype: One end of the junction does not line up with germline, which may come from a read error. V is TRBV11-2 and J is TRBJ2-2; 8 nucleotides line up with TRBD1. This CDR3 has 15 amino acids. Germline values: CDR1 SGHAT, CDR2 FQNNGV. CDR3 bases: TGTGGCAGCGGCGTAGAGACAGGGGACACCGGGGAGTTGTTTTTT. The encoded protein is CGSGVETGDTGELFF.

With respect to this clonotype: A junction end diverges from the germline sequence, so it may reflect a read error. The chain couples TRBV11-2 to TRBJ1-6; D call uncertain. Germline V gene lookup returns CDR1 SGHAT and CDR2 FQNNGV. This CDR3 is 16 amino acids long. CDR3 region: CTSNFGRSHYNSPLHF. Here the CDR3 DNA reads TGTACCAGCAACTTTGGTCGGAGCCACTATAATTCACCCCTCCACTTT.

To note about this clonotype: This clone may be a read error of a much larger clone one base away. Without the conserved terminal phenylalanine or tryptophan, this CDR3 likely stems from a read error. It is unclear where the CDR3 begins or ends on the DNA, so no DNA is shown, and the CDR3 is as TCRdb lists it. The CDR3 loop reads CASSFYQAGETQCS. The rearrangement links TRBV11-2 to TRBJ2-5; the table's D call of TRBD2 was not tested on the DNA. The CDR3 contains 14 residues when both ends are counted. Germline loops: CDR1 SGHAT, CDR2 FQNNGV.

This sequence joins TRBV28 and TRBJ2-7, with D possibly matching TRBD1 (6 bases). V was clipped by 2 bases and J by 3 bases, with 14 bases between them. The CDR3 is 15 amino acids. Germline V gene lookup returns CDR1 MDHEN and CDR2 SYDVKM. CDR3 protein: CASSLNTGIDYEQYF. CDR3 nucleotide sequence: TGTGCCAGCAGTTTAAACACAGGGATCGACTACGAGCAGTACTTC.

To note about this clonotype: One end of the junction varies from germline; a read error may be responsible. The chain combines TRBV6-2 or TRBV6-3 with TRBJ2-1; TRBD2 agrees at 12 bases. Germline CDR1 reads MNHEY; CDR2 reads SVGEGT. This CDR3 region has 20 residues. CDR3 DNA sequence: TGTGCCAGCGGTTACGGTAGTGCGGGTCTAGCGGGAGGGCCTAACAATGAGCAATTCTTC. Protein product: CASGYGSAGLAGGPNNEQFF.